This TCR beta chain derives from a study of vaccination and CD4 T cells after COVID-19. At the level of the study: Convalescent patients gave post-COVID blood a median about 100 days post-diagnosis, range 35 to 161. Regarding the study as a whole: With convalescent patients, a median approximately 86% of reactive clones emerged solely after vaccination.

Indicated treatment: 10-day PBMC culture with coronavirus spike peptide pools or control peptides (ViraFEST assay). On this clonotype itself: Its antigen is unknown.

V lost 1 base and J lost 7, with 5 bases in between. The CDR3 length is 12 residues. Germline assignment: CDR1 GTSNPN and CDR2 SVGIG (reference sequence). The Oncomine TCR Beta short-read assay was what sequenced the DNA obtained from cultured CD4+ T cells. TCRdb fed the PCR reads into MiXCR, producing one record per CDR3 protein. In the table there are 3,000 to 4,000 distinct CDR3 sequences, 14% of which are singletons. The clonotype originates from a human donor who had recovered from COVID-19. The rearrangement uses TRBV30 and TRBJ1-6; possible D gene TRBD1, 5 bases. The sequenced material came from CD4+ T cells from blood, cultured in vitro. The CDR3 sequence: CAWSEGNSPLHF. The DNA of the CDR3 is TGTGCCTGGAGTGAGGGGAATTCACCCCTCCACTTT.